This T cell receptor beta chain was identified during a study of OX40 agonist ivuxolimab in advanced cancers. Trimming shortened V by 3 bases and J by 4 bases, and 22 bases separated the two germline ends. The CDR3 has 17 amino acids. CDR1 and CDR2 from the germline V gene are LNHDA and SQIVND (reference sequence). Data came from immunoSEQ multiplex PCR; TCRdb stores just in-frame clones and leaves some out. The sample records some 62,000 clones, approximately 79% being singletons. This receptor was taken from an adult with an advanced solid tumor such as melanoma, head and neck, liver or kidney cancer. The sequencing used CD4+ or CD8+ T cells sorted from blood, collected in a trial of the OX40 agonist ivuxolimab. The chain couples TRBV19 to TRBJ2-7; possible D gene TRBD2, 5 bases. The CDR3 DNA reads as TGTGCCAGTAGTATTGGAACACGGGGAAAAAAATTTTACGAGCAGTACTTC. This sequence encodes CASSIGTRGKKFYEQYF.